Listed below are T cell receptor beta chains from one sample, sequenced in a study of blood T cell repertoires in COVID-19. Produced via immunoSEQ multiplex PCR; TCRdb's table is partial and in-frame only. The sample has about 280,000 clones; about nine tenths are singletons. Sequenced: peripheral blood. These TCRs come from a woman in her 30s with COVID-19, enrolled during active disease. Both conserved end residues are part of each CDR3. Each record gives: V gene, J gene, CDR3 protein.

V: TRBV7-2; J: TRBJ2-6; CDR3: CASSFLLGGLSGANVLTF
V: TRBV6-1; J: TRBJ1-4; CDR3: CASSEAGGTNEKLFF
V: TRBV5-1; J: TRBJ1-1; CDR3: CASSYDKNTEAFF
V: TRBV7-7; J: TRBJ2-7; CDR3: CASSHGQGYEQYF
V: TRBV19; J: TRBJ2-7; CDR3: CASSIDTGGRTPRYF
V: TRBV4-1; J: TRBJ1-4; CDR3: CASSLLTGQPNEKLFF
V: TRBV15; J: TRBJ2-3; CDR3: CATSRDLRHIPTDTQYF
V: TRBV27; J: TRBJ1-2; CDR3: CASGFSGGWGYTF
V: TRBV5-1; J: TRBJ2-5; CDR3: CASSSGHRIQETQYF
V: TRBV2; J: TRBJ2-7; CDR3: CASTLQASGGYEQYF
V: TRBV2; J: TRBJ1-2; CDR3: CASSSPPVGYTF
V: TRBV14; J: TRBJ2-3; CDR3: CASSQESISRDTQYF
V: TRBV27; J: TRBJ1-2; CDR3: CASSTGQGVPNYGYTF
V: TRBV3-1/TRBV3-2; J: TRBJ1-1; CDR3: CASSQSAWGPEAFF
V: TRBV27; J: TRBJ2-2; CDR3: CASKTHRNTGELFF
V: TRBV27; J: TRBJ1-4; CDR3: CASRKGASTEKLFF
V: TRBV19; J: TRBJ1-2; CDR3: CASSMDTRAYGYTF
V: TRBV7-9; J: TRBJ1-6; CDR3: CASSLALTRDRGPNSPLHF
V: TRBV10-1; J: TRBJ2-1; CDR3: CASSESIGGANEQFF
V: TRBV5-4; J: TRBJ2-5; CDR3: CASSLGGTGETQYF
V: TRBV19; J: TRBJ1-1; CDR3: CASKGILSEAFF
V: TRBV7-9; J: TRBJ1-1; CDR3: CASRPTGRVEAFF
V: TRBV2; J: TRBJ1-5; CDR3: CASHLEGGNQPQHF
V: TRBV3-1/TRBV3-2; J: TRBJ1-6; CDR3: CASSQPAGNSPLHF
V: TRBV4-2; J: TRBJ2-7; CDR3: CASSQWRGSAEQYF
V: TRBV5-4; J: TRBJ2-3; CDR3: CASSERGGTGFTDTQYF
V: TRBV19; J: TRBJ2-7; CDR3: CASSYRGSYEQYF
V: TRBV27; J: TRBJ1-2; CDR3: CASSFYPGGNYGYTF
V: TRBV4-1; J: TRBJ2-3; CDR3: CASSQGTSGGSSTDTQYF
V: TRBV4-1; J: TRBJ1-1; CDR3: CASSQPPQGLWTEAFF
V: TRBV9; J: TRBJ2-3; CDR3: CASSVGRKATDTQYF
V: TRBV13; J: TRBJ1-5; CDR3: CASSPLPQRSNQPQHF
V: TRBV30; J: TRBJ1-6; CDR3: CAWSWEGLDSPLHF
V: TRBV19; J: TRBJ1-2; CDR3: CASSIVKGTDYGYTF
V: TRBV5-1; J: TRBJ1-1; CDR3: CASSLRVAGQTEAFF
V: TRBV7-9; J: TRBJ2-2; CDR3: CASSPLNGELFF
V: TRBV6-2/TRBV6-3; J: TRBJ1-1; CDR3: CASSPQGNTEAFF
V: TRBV5-4; J: TRBJ1-2; CDR3: CASSSFPEIYYGYTF
V: TRBV5-1; J: TRBJ2-5; CDR3: CASDLVGARETQYF
V: TRBV18; J: TRBJ2-1; CDR3: CASSPRRQGANEQFF
V: TRBV7-2; J: TRBJ1-2; CDR3: CASSFLIRGYGYTF
V: TRBV28; J: TRBJ1-2; CDR3: CASSSNYGYTF
V: TRBV13; J: TRBJ2-3; CDR3: CASSFTPLTSTDTQYF
V: TRBV5-6; J: TRBJ2-7; CDR3: CASSSRGYSYEQYF
V: TRBV6-2/TRBV6-3; J: TRBJ2-7; CDR3: CASSSSALYEQYF
V: TRBV28; J: TRBJ1-2; CDR3: CASSVLGLNYGYTF
V: TRBV5-1; J: TRBJ1-6; CDR3: CASRQGADSPLHF
V: TRBV6-5; J: TRBJ1-2; CDR3: CASTGTGEGYGYTF
V: TRBV5-5; J: TRBJ2-3; CDR3: CASSYSAGKDTQYF
V: TRBV6-2/TRBV6-3; J: TRBJ2-3; CDR3: CASSYPPGDISDTQYF
V: TRBV5-4; J: TRBJ1-2; CDR3: CASSLKTGAPSGYTF
V: TRBV7-9; J: TRBJ2-5; CDR3: CASSHEETQYF
V: TRBV4-1; J: TRBJ2-5; CDR3: CASSLGQKETQYF
V: TRBV13; J: TRBJ1-3; CDR3: CASSAQTVSSGNTIYF
V: TRBV5-1; J: TRBJ1-3; CDR3: CASSSTVAKGGKTIYF
V: TRBV11-3; J: TRBJ2-5; CDR3: CASSLREQETQYF
V: TRBV7-2; J: TRBJ2-1; CDR3: CASSLRSPAGGRNEQFF
V: TRBV7-9; J: TRBJ1-4; CDR3: CASSQFSATNEKLFF